The 8 T cell receptor beta chains given below trace back to one sample, sequenced in a study of shared clonotypes between healthy human individuals. Data came from immunoSEQ multiplex PCR; TCRdb stores just in-frame clones and leaves some out. The data hold some 2.4 million clones, with roughly 93% observed a single time. Material for sequencing was naive CD4+ T cells from PBMCs. Subset: CD45RA+ positively selected. The receptors shown here come from a man between 18 and 35 years old in good health. Some clones in this sample may be carry-over from other donors' samples.

V is TRBV27 and J is TRBJ2-5; weak D call: TRBD2 (7 bases). The V end lost 3 bases, the J end lost 9 bases, and 14 bases lay between the germline ends. Germline V CDR1 and CDR2: MNHEY, SMNVEV (reference sequence). This CDR3 region has 13 residues. CDR3 sequence: CASSFPGGRAQYF. CDR3 bases: TGTGCCAGCAGTTTCCCCGGGGGGCGAGCCCAGTACTTC.

The count of this clone is one. The chain has TRBV19 and TRBJ1-2; D remains unclear. Germline CDR1 and CDR2: LNHDA and SQIVND (reference sequence). The CDR3 is 13 residues long. V was cut by 5 bases and J by 5 bases, with 12 bases left in between. CDR3 sequence reads: CASSLRALYGYTF. CDR3 coding DNA: TGTGCCAGTAGTCTCCGGGCCCTTTATGGCTACACCTTC.

The V and J genes are TRBV5-1 and TRBJ2-5; 10 positions match TRBD1. With 4 bases clipped from V and 3 bases from J, the junction kept 6 bases outside the gene matches. The CDR3 consists of 15 residues. Germline assignment: CDR1 SGHRS and CDR2 YFSETQ. The chain's CDR3 is CASSPGDRGKETQYF. CDR3 nucleotides: TGCGCCAGCAGCCCAGGGGACAGGGGTAAAGAGACCCAGTACTTC.

This sequence joins TRBV5-1 and TRBJ2-7, with D hard to call. Germline assignment: CDR1 SGHRS and CDR2 YFSETQ. Trimming removed 0 bases at V and 7 bases at J, with 14 bases between. The CDR3 spans 14 residues. The CDR3 DNA sequence: TGCGCCAGCAGCTTGGATTCAAGCATAGGGGAGCAGTACTTC. This codes for CASSLDSSIGEQYF.

This chain connects TRBV10-3 to TRBJ1-6; TRBD1 matches 8 bases. The CDR3 sequence is 16 residues long. Looked up from germline, CDR1 is ENHRY and CDR2 is SYGVKD. After removal of 4 bases from V and 0 bases from J, the junction contained 2 bases not matched to a gene. CDR3 sequence (DNA): TGTGCCATCAGTGGACAGGGGAACTCCTATAATTCACCCCTCCACTTT. It is translated as CAISGQGNSYNSPLHF.

The gene calls are TRBV5-1 and TRBJ1-1; 9 bases line up with TRBD1. The germline gives CDR1 SGHRS, CDR2 YFSETQ. This CDR3 is 14 amino acids long. J was trimmed by 7 bases and V by 4 bases; bases with no gene match: 8. In nucleotides, the CDR3 is TGCGCCAGCAGCACCCGGACAGGGGACCGTGAAGCTTTCTTT. This codes for CASSTRTGDREAFF.

This chain uses TRBV11-2 with TRBJ2-3, with 8 bases fitting TRBD2. J was trimmed by 2 bases and V by 3 bases; bases with no gene match: 10. The CDR3 runs 17 residues. Germline V CDR1 and CDR2: SGHAT, FQNNGV. The CDR3 DNA sequence: TGTGCCAGCAGCTTGAGGGAACTAGCGGTGATCACAGATACGCAGTATTTT. It yields the protein CASSLRELAVITDTQYF.

The sample holds a few counts of this clone. At the DNA level, this CDR3 is encoded by other sequences in the same sample as well. V is TRBV28 and J is TRBJ1-1; D unresolved. Germline V lookup: CDR1 MDHEN, CDR2 SYDVKM. This CDR3 is 12 amino acids long. V was pared by 5 bases and J by 0 bases, with 4 bases between. The CDR3 protein is CASSLLNTEAFF. The CDR3 DNA reads as TGTGCCAGCAGTCTTCTGAACACTGAAGCTTTCTTT.